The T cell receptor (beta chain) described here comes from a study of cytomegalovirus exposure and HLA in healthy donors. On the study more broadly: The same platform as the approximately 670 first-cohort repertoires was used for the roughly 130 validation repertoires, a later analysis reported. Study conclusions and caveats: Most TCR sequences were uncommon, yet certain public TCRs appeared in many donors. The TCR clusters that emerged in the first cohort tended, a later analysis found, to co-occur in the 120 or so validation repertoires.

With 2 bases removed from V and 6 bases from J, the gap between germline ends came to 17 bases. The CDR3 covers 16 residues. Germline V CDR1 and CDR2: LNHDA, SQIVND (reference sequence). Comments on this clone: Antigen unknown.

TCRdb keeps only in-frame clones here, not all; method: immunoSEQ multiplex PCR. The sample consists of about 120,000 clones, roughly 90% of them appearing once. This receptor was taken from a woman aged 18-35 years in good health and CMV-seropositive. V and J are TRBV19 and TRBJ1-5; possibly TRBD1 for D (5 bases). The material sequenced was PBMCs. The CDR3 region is CASSIKGPRGGQPQHF. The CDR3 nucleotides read TGTGCCAGTAGTATAAAGGGGCCGCGCGGGGGTCAGCCCCAGCATTTT.